This T cell receptor (beta chain) was recovered during a study of T cells in Graves' hyperthyroidism and ophthalmopathy. General study points: Among clonotypes expanded in thyroid above 0.001, most were also found in blood.

The V end was cut by 5 bases, the J end by 0 bases, with 13 bases between. Germline-derived CDR1 and CDR2 are MNHEY and SVGEGT. The CDR3 spans 15 residues. The investigators amplified TCR beta CDR3 regions from RNA transcripts. RT-PCR in the first round (using the HTBI primer set) targeted the TCR CDR3. TCRdb reprocessed the multiplex PCR reads with MiXCR, giving one entry per CDR3 protein. This table holds over 300,000 distinct CDR3 sequences, approximately 15% found once. Patients were excluded for uncontrolled infection, other autoimmune disease, pregnancy or lactation. Clinical symptoms, serum thyroxine, TRAb, thyroid ultrasound and orbital computed tomography established diagnosis. Fresh peripheral blood, about 9.6 ml, yielded the PBMCs. This clonotype was recorded a few times. Its specificity is unknown. The CDR3 does not end in the conserved phenylalanine or tryptophan, so this is likely a read error.

The material sequenced was blood. The clonotype comes from a woman aged 60-70 years with Graves' hyperthyroidism. This chain links TRBV6-2 or TRBV6-3 with TRBJ1-2, with TRBD1 as a possible D gene (6 bases). The CDR3 DNA reads as TGTGCCAGCAGTAACCGACAGGCCACTAACTATGGCTACACCCTC. Amino acids: CASSNRQATNYGYTL.